One sample yielded the 17 T cell receptor beta chains listed below, sequenced in a study of T cell repertoires in cytomegalovirus infection. TCRdb reprocessed the reads with MiXCR, giving one entry per CDR3 protein. This repertoire shows around 800,000 distinct CDR3 sequences, over 25% found once; its top ten account for around an eighth. These TCRs are of unknown antigen specificity. The material was cultured CD8+ T cells from PBMCs, obtained from culture after CMV antigen stimulation. The receptors derive from a human donor in good health (CMV status not recorded). Some clones in this sample may be carry-over from other donors' samples.

The sample holds a few counts of this clonotype. The chain combines TRBV7-9 with TRBJ2-5; D remains unclear. Germline V gene data show CDR1 as SEHNR and CDR2 as FQNEAQ (reference sequence). Trimming took 5 bases from V and 0 from J, leaving 13 bases between them. This CDR3 has 15 amino acids. The CDR3 reads CASSPPDPNQETQYF. The CDR3 nucleotides are TGTGCCAGCAGCCCCCCCGACCCTAACCAAGAGACCCAGTACTTC.

Ten or more counts support this clonotype. The chain couples TRBV12-3 or TRBV12-4 to TRBJ2-2; no reliable D call. Trimming left V 8 bases short and J 4 bases short, with 11 bases between. The CDR3 extends over 13 amino acids. This CDR3 is CASFTLFTGELFF. CDR3 DNA sequence: TGTGCCAGCTTCACCCTGTTCACCGGGGAGCTGTTTTTT.

The chain links TRBV11-1 to TRBJ2-7, with D perhaps matching TRBD1 (5 bases). The CDR3 sequence is 13 residues long. The V and J ends lost 2 bases and 6 bases respectively, with 11 bases between them. Germline V lookup: CDR1 SGHAT, CDR2 FQDESV (reference sequence). CDR3 sequence reads: CASSLTGLSEQYV. The CDR3 DNA reads TGTGCCAGCAGCTTAACAGGTTTAAGCGAGCAGTACGTC.

The V gene is TRBV14, the J gene TRBJ1-5, with 7 bases matching TRBD1. This CDR3 has 14 amino acids. Trimming removed 4 bases from V and 5 bases from J; junction bases left unmatched: 5. The germline gives CDR1 SGHDN, CDR2 FVKESK. The CDR3 nucleotides are TGTGCCAGCAGCCGAACCGGGACAGATCAGCCCCAGCATTTT. It specifies CASSRTGTDQPQHF.

This chain joins TRBV7-8 and TRBJ2-1; D gene unclear. CDR3 length: 12 residues. CDR1 is SGHVS, CDR2 FQNEAQ, per germline. V gave up 5 bases and J gave up 9 bases, with 11 bases separating them. The CDR3: CASSVRASEQFF. The CDR3 DNA sequence: TGTGCCAGCAGCGTTAGGGCTAGTGAGCAGTTCTTC.

On this clonotype: A much bigger clone sits one base away, suggesting this may be a read error. J is TRBJ2-7 and V is TRBV12-3 or TRBV12-4, with a tentative D call TRBD1 (5 bases). V lost 3 bases and J 7 bases, leaving 10 bases between the germline ends. The CDR3 covers 12 residues. This CDR3 reads CASSFIGAEQYF. The CDR3 nucleotides read TGTGCCAGCAGTTTCATTGGGGCTGAGCAGTACTTC.

This clonotype was seen ten or more times. V gene TRBV7-8 combines with J gene TRBJ2-7; tentative D call: TRBD2 (6 bases). The CDR3 is 18 amino acids. Trimming cost V 4 bases and J 4 bases, with 26 bases left between them. Germline lookup yields CDR1 SGHVS and CDR2 FQNEAQ. CDR3 DNA sequence: TGTGCCAGCAGCTCGAACCCCTCAAGAGGACCCGGGGGTTACGAGCAGTACGTC. Encoded protein: CASSSNPSRGPGGYEQYV.

This rearrangement joins TRBV28 to TRBJ1-3; a weak D match, TRBD1 (5 bases). CDR3 length equals 16 residues. Germline values: CDR1 MDHEN, CDR2 SYDVKM. Trimming shortened V by 4 bases and J by 0 bases, and 13 bases separated the two germline ends. CDR3 bases: TGTGCCAGCAGTTGGGGACTAACGAGCTCTGGAAACACCATATATTTT. Protein sequence: CASSWGLTSSGNTIYF.

Only a few counts were recorded for this clonotype. This chain links TRBV10-3 with TRBJ1-1; D may be TRBD1 (5 bases). The V and J ends lost 2 bases and 0 bases respectively, with 13 bases between them. Per germline, CDR1 ENHRY and CDR2 SYGVKD. The CDR3 has 16 residues. CDR3 nucleotides: TGTGCCATCAGTGAGACTAGACAGTCCGTGAACACTGAAGCTTTCTTT. Translating it yields CAISETRQSVNTEAFF.

With respect to this clonotype: One end of the junction is discordant with germline, which a read error may explain. The chain combines TRBV13 with TRBJ2-4; no clear D gene. Germline V CDR1 and CDR2: PRHDT, FYEKMQ (reference sequence). The CDR3 has 16 amino acids. CDR3 region: CVSSVAADVAKNIQYF. The CDR3 nucleotides are TGTGTCAGCAGCGTCGCCGCCGATGTGGCCAAAAACATTCAGTACTTC. The whole variable domain, remainder taken from reference TRBV13 and TRBJ2-4, is AAGVIQSPRHLIKEKRETATLKCYPIPRHDTVYWYQQGPGQDPQFLISFYEKMQSDKGSIPDRFSAQQFSDYHSELNMSSLELGDSALYFCVSSVAADVAKNIQYFGAGTRLSVL.

In this sample, this clonotype turned up many times. This rearrangement joins TRBV7-8 to TRBJ2-7; weak D call: TRBD2 (5 bases). Per the germline V gene, CDR1 is SGHVS and CDR2 is FQNEAQ. Trimming cost V 5 bases and J 3 bases, with 17 bases left between them. The CDR3 sequence is 15 residues long. In nucleotides, the CDR3 is TGTGCCAGCAGCCCTCCGGGGAAATTGAGCTACGAGCAGTACTTC. It is translated as CASSPPGKLSYEQYF.

The chain links TRBV28 to TRBJ2-5; D is ambiguous. CDR3 length equals 14 residues. Trimming cost V 7 bases and J 2 bases, with 14 bases left between them. Germline V gene lookup returns CDR1 MDHEN and CDR2 SYDVKM. CDR3 amino acids: CASTRDGRQETQYF. CDR3 in DNA: TGTGCCAGCACCCGCGATGGCAGGCAAGAGACCCAGTACTTC.

This clonotype has only a few counts. The chain joins TRBV19 to TRBJ1-1; D possibly corresponds to TRBD1 (5 bases). This CDR3 is 15 amino acids long. The V and J ends lost 1 base and 3 bases respectively, with 12 bases between them. Germline V gene lookup returns CDR1 LNHDA and CDR2 SQIVND (reference sequence). CDR3 sequence (DNA): TGTGCCAGTAGTATAGGATTCGGGGCTTACACTGAAGCTTTCTTT. It yields the protein CASSIGFGAYTEAFF. Full variable domain (missing parts from reference TRBV19 and TRBJ1-1): DGGITQSPKYLFRKEGQNVTLSCEQNLNHDAMYWYRQDPGQGLRLIYYSQIVNDFQKGDIAEGYSVSREKKESFPLTVTSAQKNPTAFYLCASSIGFGAYTEAFFGQGTRLTVV.

This clonotype has just a few counts. Mismatch with germline at one junction end may stem from a read error. The CDR3 is CASTLQGSRSPLHF. CDR3 nucleotide sequence: TGTGCCAGCACTTTACAGGGTTCCAGATCACCCCTCCACTTT. V usage is TRBV27 and J usage is TRBJ1-6; D may be TRBD1 (6 bases). Germline CDR1 reads MNHEY; CDR2 reads SMNVEV (reference sequence). The CDR3 spans 14 residues.

The chain employs TRBV5-1 and TRBJ1-5; TRBD1 might be the D (5 bases). Trimming left V 4 bases short and J 7 bases short, with 12 bases between. Germline lookup yields CDR1 SGHRS and CDR2 YFSETQ. The CDR3 covers 13 residues. CDR3 in amino acids: CASSPNQGQPQHF. For the CDR3, the DNA is TGCGCCAGCAGCCCAAACCAGGGACAGCCCCAGCATTTT.

The J gene is TRBJ2-7, the V gene TRBV29-1, with unresolved D. Germline loops: CDR1 SQVTM, CDR2 ANQGSEA. V was cut by 4 bases and J by 2 bases, with 9 bases left in between. CDR3 length equals 12 residues. The CDR3 here is CSVAGSTYEQYF. Here the CDR3 DNA reads TGCAGCGTTGCGGGCAGTACCTACGAGCAGTACTTC.

The rearrangement links TRBV7-6 to TRBJ1-1; no reliable D call. CDR3 length: 12 amino acids. Germline lookup yields CDR1 SGHVS and CDR2 FNYEAQ. V lost 5 bases, J lost 5 bases, and 9 bases lay in between. The CDR3 loop is CASSTLPTEAFF. In DNA, the CDR3 is TGTGCCAGCAGCACCCTCCCGACTGAAGCTTTCTTT.